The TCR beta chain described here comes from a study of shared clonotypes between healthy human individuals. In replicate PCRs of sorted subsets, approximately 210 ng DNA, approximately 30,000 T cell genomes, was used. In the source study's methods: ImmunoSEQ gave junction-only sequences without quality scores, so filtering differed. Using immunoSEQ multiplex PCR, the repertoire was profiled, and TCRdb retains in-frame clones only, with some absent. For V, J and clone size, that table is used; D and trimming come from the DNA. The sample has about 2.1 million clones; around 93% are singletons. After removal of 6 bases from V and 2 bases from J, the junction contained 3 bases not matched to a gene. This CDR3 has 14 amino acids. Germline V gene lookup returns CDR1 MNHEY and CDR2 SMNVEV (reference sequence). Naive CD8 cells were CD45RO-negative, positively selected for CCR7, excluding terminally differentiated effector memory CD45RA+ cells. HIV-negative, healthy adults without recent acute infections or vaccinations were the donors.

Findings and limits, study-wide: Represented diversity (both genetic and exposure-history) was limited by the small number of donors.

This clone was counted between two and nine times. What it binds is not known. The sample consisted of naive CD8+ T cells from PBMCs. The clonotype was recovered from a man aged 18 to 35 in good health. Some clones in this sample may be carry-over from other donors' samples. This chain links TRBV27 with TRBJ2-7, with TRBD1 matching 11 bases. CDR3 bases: TGTGCCAGCAGAACGGGACAGGGGGCCTACGAGCAGTACTTC. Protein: CASRTGQGAYEQYF.